This T cell receptor (beta chain) was sequenced during a study of metastatic and nonmetastatic thyroid tumors. Study in general: Repertoires of blood and of tissue (tumor or nodule) from malignant and benign thyroid patients were compared.

As processed by the authors: A classifier of distant metastasis in papillary thyroid cancer was built from CDR3 differences (across clinicopathological groups). TCRdb re-processed the PCR reads through MiXCR. V and J calls and clone size were set by TCRdb, not the authors. This sample carries fewer than 15,000 clones, 23% of them seen once, and the ten largest clones take 7.7%. Germline-derived CDR1 and CDR2 are SNHLY and FYNNEI. V was shortened by 7 bases and J by 3 bases, with 12 bases between the two germline ends. This CDR3 is built from 13 residues. This clone appeared many times. The antigen remains unidentified. Notes on the study in general: Significantly greater TCR beta diversity was reportedly found in malignant thyroid tumors than in benign nodules (in blood and tumor).

All patients reached thyroid surgery having received no treatment beforehand. Sequenced input: tumor tissue. The clonotype comes from a female donor with papillary thyroid cancer or a benign thyroid nodule (not recorded which). Some clones in this sample may be carry-over from other donors' samples. The rearrangement links TRBV2 to TRBJ1-2, with TRBD1 as a possible D gene (6 bases). The CDR3 nucleotides read TGTGCCAGCATTTTTCAGGGGTACTATGGCTACACCTTC. Translation gives CASIFQGYYGYTF.